The 29 T cell receptor beta chains listed next were all sequenced from one sample in a study of Graves' ophthalmopathy and Graves' hyperthyroidism. RNA transcripts were the template, and TCR beta CDR3 regions were amplified from them. Second-round multiplex PCR came after first-round RT-PCR with HTBI primers. One entry per CDR3 protein results from TCRdb running MiXCR on the multiplex PCR reads. The table has around 1,000,000 distinct CDR3 sequences, 35% to 45% seen once. The sample was peripheral blood or thyroid tissue (not recorded which). All receptors derive from an adult man with Graves' hyperthyroidism.

As to this clonotype: It is unclear where the CDR3 begins or ends on the DNA, so no DNA is shown, and the CDR3 is as TCRdb lists it. The chain carries TRBV25-1 and TRBJ1-5; TRBD1, the table's D call, lacks a check against the DNA. Germline CDR1 is MGHDK and CDR2 is SYGVNS. The length of the CDR3 is 17 amino acids, counting both ends. The CDR3: CACSASNLGIPNQPQHF.

This chain links TRBV6-5 with TRBJ2-7, with D possibly being TRBD2 (6 bases). The germline V gene has CDR1 MNHEY and CDR2 SVGAGI. This CDR3 is built from 18 residues. The V and J ends lost 7 bases and 4 bases respectively, with 29 bases between them. The CDR3 bases are TGTGCCAGCACCACCGGGACTTCCCGAATCCGGGGGATATACGAGCAGTACTTC. Protein product: CASTTGTSRIRGIYEQYF.

The chain employs TRBV6-5 and TRBJ2-5, with D uncertain. The V end was cut by 4 bases, the J end by 4 bases, with 13 bases between. Germline CDR1 and CDR2: MNHEY and SVGAGI. The CDR3 is 14 amino acids. The CDR3 bases are TGTGCCAGCAGTTTGCTTGGGGTTTTAGAGACCCAGTACTTC. Translated, it gives CASSLLGVLETQYF.

Only a few counts were recorded for this clonotype. CDR3: CASSVAFGSGGRNEQYF. DNA of the CDR3: TGTGCCAGCAGCGTAGCTTTTGGGTCGGGGGGCCGAAACGAGCAGTACTTC. V is TRBV9 and J is TRBJ2-7, with a tentative D call TRBD2 (7 bases). The CDR3 is 17 residues long. Trimming cost V 0 bases and J 5 bases, with 21 bases left between them. Germline lookup yields CDR1 SGDLS and CDR2 YYNGEE.

V usage is TRBV10-2 and J usage is TRBJ1-4, with D possibly matching TRBD1 (5 bases). Per the germline V gene, CDR1 is WSHSY and CDR2 is SAAADI. Trimming removed 6 bases at V and 7 bases at J, with 24 bases between. The CDR3 totals 17 residues. CDR3 sequence: CASRPRDPAPDGEKLFF. In DNA form, the CDR3 reads TGCGCCAGCAGACCCCGGGACCCTGCACCCGACGGTGAAAAACTGTTTTTT.

This clonotype appeared a few times. This chain connects TRBV7-2 to TRBJ2-7, with 7 bases fitting TRBD1. The V gene end was trimmed by 0 bases and the J gene end by 3 bases; junction bases not matched to a gene: 5. The CDR3 covers 15 residues. Germline CDR1 is SGHTA and CDR2 is FQGNSA. This CDR3 reads CASSLARGQIYEQYF. The CDR3 DNA sequence: TGTGCCAGCAGCTTAGCGAGGGGGCAGATCTACGAGCAGTACTTC. Together with reference TRBV7-2 and TRBJ2-7, the CDR3 gives the full variable domain: GAGVSQSPSNKVTEKGKDVELRCDPISGHTALYWYRQSLGQGLEFLIYFQGNSAPDKSGLPSDRFSAERTGGSVSTLTIQRTQQEDSAVYLCASSLARGQIYEQYFGPGTRLTVT.

The chain employs TRBV10-3 and TRBJ2-2; 11 nucleotides match TRBD1. V dropped 5 bases and J dropped 4; count of bases not matched to a gene: 9. CDR1 and CDR2 from the germline V gene are ENHRY and SYGVKD. This CDR3 region has 17 residues. CDR3 loop: CAISLRGGQGVTGELFF. CDR3 nucleotides: TGTGCCATCAGTCTCCGCGGGGGACAGGGGGTCACCGGGGAGCTGTTTTTT.

Turning to this clonotype: One base away lies a much larger clone, so this may be a sequencing read error. The DNA for the CDR3 is TGTGCCAGCAACCAAGGGACAGGGGCTCTCGAGCAGTACTTC. Its protein product is CASNQGTGALEQYF. This rearrangement joins TRBV14 to TRBJ2-7; 10 nucleotides agree with TRBD1. The germline CDR1 and CDR2 sequences are SGHDN and FVKESK. The CDR3 contains 14 residues.

Of note for this clonotype: The junction differs from germline at one of its ends, possibly a read error. The gene calls are TRBV7-8 and TRBJ1-5, with unresolved D. The germline V gene has CDR1 SGHVS and CDR2 FQNEAQ. The CDR3 spans 15 residues. The CDR3 sequence: CASNLVGDSNQPQHF. CDR3 DNA sequence: TGTGCCAGCAACTTAGTGGGAGATAGCAATCAGCCCCAGCATTTT.

The chain uses TRBV28 and TRBJ1-2; D not certain. CDR1 MDHEN and CDR2 SYDVKM come from the germline V gene. With 1 base removed from V and 2 bases from J, the gap between germline ends came to 11 bases. CDR3 length equals 15 residues. This CDR3 is CASSLFLEQNYGYTF. CDR3 DNA sequence: TGTGCCAGCAGTTTATTCCTCGAACAGAACTATGGCTACACCTTC.

This clonotype occurred many times. This chain uses TRBV15 with TRBJ1-3, with TRBD1 as a possible D gene (6 bases). Germline CDR1 reads LNHNV; CDR2 reads YYDKDF (reference sequence). Trimming shortened V by 5 bases and J by 2 bases, and 13 bases separated the two germline ends. This CDR3 has 15 amino acids. Here the CDR3 reads CATSRNRAAGNTIYF. The CDR3 DNA reads TGTGCCACCAGCCGAAACAGGGCGGCTGGAAACACCATATATTTT.

This clonotype has just a few counts. V usage is TRBV27 and J usage is TRBJ1-2; D remains unclear. Looked up from germline, CDR1 is MNHEY and CDR2 is SMNVEV (reference sequence). V lost 5 bases to trimming and J lost 7 bases, with 17 bases between them. CDR3 size: 14 residues. This chain's CDR3 is CASSLSAGFGGYTF. CDR3 in DNA: TGTGCCAGCAGTCTCTCGGCGGGGTTTGGTGGCTACACCTTC.

As regards this clonotype: A much larger clone lies one base from this, so it may be a read error. The chain joins TRBV7-9 to TRBJ2-7; 7 bases align to TRBD1. This CDR3 is built from 14 residues. Germline-derived CDR1 and CDR2 are SEHNR and FQNEAQ (reference sequence). In DNA, the CDR3 is TGTGCCATCAGCCAACAGGGGCTTTCCTACGAGCAGTACTTC. It encodes CAISQQGLSYEQYF.

This clonotype was detected many times. The V and J genes are TRBV7-9 and TRBJ1-2, with unresolved D. V was clipped by 1 base and J by 2 bases, with 2 bases between them. This CDR3 is built from 12 residues. Germline values: CDR1 SEHNR, CDR2 FQNEAQ (reference sequence). CDR3 sequence (DNA): TGTGCCAGCAGCTTAGGCAACTATGGCTACACCTTC. Protein sequence: CASSLGNYGYTF.

This clonotype has at least ten counts. The CDR3 protein is CASSPGGLEQYF. In DNA, the CDR3 is TGTGCCAGCAGTCCCGGGGGTCTCGAGCAGTACTTC. This chain uses TRBV12-3 or TRBV12-4 with TRBJ2-7; maybe TRBD2 (6 bases). This CDR3 has 12 residues. V was clipped by 5 bases and J by 6 bases, with 11 bases between them.

The chain carries TRBV12-3 or TRBV12-4 and TRBJ1-1; tentative D call: TRBD1 (6 bases). V lost 2 bases to trimming and J lost 1 base, with 11 bases between them. This CDR3 has 15 residues. The CDR3 protein is CASSLWATGNTEAFF. The CDR3 DNA sequence: TGTGCCAGCAGTTTATGGGCGACAGGGAACACTGAAGCTTTCTTT.

This clonotype came up many times. The chain joins TRBV20-1 to TRBJ2-7; D is ambiguous. V lost 3 bases to trimming and J lost 2 bases, with 11 bases between them. Germline V gives CDR1 DFQATT, CDR2 SNEGSKA (reference sequence). There are 13 residues in the CDR3. The CDR3 region is CSARRPTTYEQYF. The CDR3 region has the DNA TGCAGTGCTAGGAGGCCCACAACCTACGAGCAGTACTTC.

The chain recombines TRBV27 with TRBJ2-5; maybe TRBD2 (7 bases). The CDR3 length is 15 residues. The V gene's germline CDR1 is MNHEY and CDR2 SMNVEV (reference sequence). V was cut by 6 bases and J by 5 bases, with 19 bases left in between. CDR3 protein: CASSPLGGGVETQYF. The CDR3 DNA is TGTGCCAGCAGCCCCTTGGGGGGGGGCGTTGAGACCCAGTACTTC.

The gene calls are TRBV10-3 and TRBJ2-7; 9 bases line up with TRBD1. The V gene end was trimmed by 10 bases and the J gene end by 3 bases; junction bases not matched to a gene: 10. The CDR3 spans 14 residues. From germline, CDR1 is ENHRY and CDR2 SYGVKD. CDR3 bases: TGTGCCAGCAGGACAGGGGACCGCGGCTACGAGCAGTACTTC. It codes for CASRTGDRGYEQYF.

The table lists this clonotype with a few counts. The J gene is TRBJ1-1, the V gene TRBV6-6; D possibly corresponds to TRBD1 (6 bases). Germline-derived CDR1 and CDR2 are MNHNY and SVGAGI (reference sequence). The CDR3 consists of 12 residues. V was clipped by 3 bases and J by 11 bases, with 13 bases between them. This chain's CDR3 is CASSYLGGTAFF. The CDR3 nucleotides read TGTGCCAGCAGTTATCTGGGGGGCACGGCTTTCTTT.

Worth noting for this clonotype: A read error may explain this, as a much larger clone is one base away. The rearrangement joins TRBV5-1 to TRBJ2-7; D gene ambiguous. The CDR3 has 14 residues. The V gene lost 2 bases and the J gene lost 6 bases, with 15 bases spanning the gap. Germline assignment: CDR1 SGHRS and CDR2 YFSETQ. The CDR3 sequence: CASSFGSPASEQYF. CDR3 nucleotides: TGCGCCAGCAGCTTCGGAAGCCCAGCATCCGAGCAGTACTTC.

This clonotype was counted ten times or more. This chain links TRBV7-2 with TRBJ1-3; no definite D call. Trimming shortened V by 6 bases and J by 8 bases, and 11 bases separated the two germline ends. CDR1 is SGHTA, CDR2 FQGNSA, per germline. This CDR3 has 12 residues. The CDR3 sequence is CASSTTADTIYF. DNA for the CDR3: TGTGCCAGCAGTACTACCGCGGACACCATATATTTT.

CDR3 sequence (DNA): TGCAGCGTCGGGAAGGGACAGGGAAGCTATGGCTACACCTTC. The encoded protein is CSVGKGQGSYGYTF. The V and J genes are TRBV29-1 and TRBJ1-2; 9 bases line up with TRBD1. The CDR3 has 14 residues. V trimming: 6 bases; J trimming: 4 bases; junction bases outside the gene matches: 9. Germline V CDR1 and CDR2: SQVTM, ANQGSEA.

This clonotype came up a few times. The junction shows a germline mismatch at one end, possibly a read error. The chain links TRBV7-9 to TRBJ1-5, with 7 nucleotides matching TRBD1. The germline CDR1 and CDR2 sequences are SEHNR and FQNEAQ (reference sequence). This CDR3 contains 17 residues. CDR3 in DNA: TGCGCCAGCAGCCGCGAACAGGGGTCATATAGCAATCAGCCCCAGCATTTT. Encoded protein: CASSREQGSYSNQPQHF.

This clonotype has only a few counts. The chain combines TRBV6-1 with TRBJ2-7, with 8 nucleotides matching TRBD2. The trim removed 7 bases at V and 2 bases at J, leaving 16 bases unmatched. Germline CDR1 MNHNS, CDR2 SASEGT. This CDR3 region has 17 residues. CDR3 DNA sequence: TGTGCCAGCAACTTGATCTCTAGTAGCGGGGCTACCTACGAGCAGTACTTC. Translated: CASNLISSSGATYEQYF.

This clonotype came up a few times. A junction boundary mismatches the germline segment, possibly from a read error. The chain combines TRBV12-3 or TRBV12-4 with TRBJ1-6; 8 positions match TRBD1. The CDR3 has 14 residues. This CDR3 is CASSAGQGISPLHF. As DNA, the CDR3 is TGCGCCAGCAGTGCCGGACAGGGAATTTCACCCCTCCACTTT.

This clonotype was seen ten or more times. The chain has TRBV7-9 and TRBJ2-5; tentative D call: TRBD1 (5 bases). This CDR3 is built from 14 residues. Germline V gene data show CDR1 as SEHNR and CDR2 as FQNEAQ (reference sequence). Trimming took 5 bases from V and 2 from J, leaving 12 bases between them. DNA for the CDR3: TGTGCCAGCAGCGTCCCAGGGTTGCAAGAGACCCAGTACTTC. Its translation is CASSVPGLQETQYF.

To note about this clonotype: Given a much more abundant clone one base away, this may be a read error. CDR3 in DNA: TGTGCCAGCAGGCCGGGACAGGGTACGACCGGGGAGCTGGTTTTT. This codes for CASRPGQGTTGELVF. The chain joins TRBV2 to TRBJ2-2; 9 bases line up with TRBD1. There are 15 residues in the CDR3. CDR1 and CDR2 (germline): SNHLY, FYNNEI.

With respect to this clonotype: A much larger clone is a single base away; this may be a read error. The chain couples TRBV9 to TRBJ2-7; unclear D gene. The length of the CDR3 is 15 residues. V shed 0 bases and J shed 6 bases, with 16 bases lying between them. The germline CDR1 and CDR2 sequences are SGDLS and YYNGEE. Here the CDR3 DNA reads TGTGCCAGCAGCGTAGATGGGGTGGAGAGGAGCGAGCAGTACTTC. As protein: CASSVDGVERSEQYF.